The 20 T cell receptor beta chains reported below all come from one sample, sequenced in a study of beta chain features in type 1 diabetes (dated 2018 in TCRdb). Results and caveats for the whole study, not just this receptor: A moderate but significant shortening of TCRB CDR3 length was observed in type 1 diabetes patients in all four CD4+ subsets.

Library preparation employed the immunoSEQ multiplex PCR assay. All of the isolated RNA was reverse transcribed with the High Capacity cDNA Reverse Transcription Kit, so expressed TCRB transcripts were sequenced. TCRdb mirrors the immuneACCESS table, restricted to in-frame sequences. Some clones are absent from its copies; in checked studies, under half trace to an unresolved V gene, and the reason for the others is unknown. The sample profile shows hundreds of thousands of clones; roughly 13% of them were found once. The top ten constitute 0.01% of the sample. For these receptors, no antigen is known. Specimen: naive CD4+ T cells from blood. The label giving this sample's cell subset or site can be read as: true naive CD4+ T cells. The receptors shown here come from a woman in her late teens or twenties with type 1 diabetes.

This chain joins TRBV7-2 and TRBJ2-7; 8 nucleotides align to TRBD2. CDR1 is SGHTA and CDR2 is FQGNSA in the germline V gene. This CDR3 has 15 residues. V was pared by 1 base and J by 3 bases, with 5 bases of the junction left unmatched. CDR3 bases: TGTGCCAGCAGCTTAGAAGGGACTAGAGGCTACGAGCAGTACTTC. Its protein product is CASSLEGTRGYEQYF. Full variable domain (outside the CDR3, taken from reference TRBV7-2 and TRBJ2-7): GAGVSQSPSNKVTEKGKDVELRCDPISGHTALYWYRQSLGQGLEFLIYFQGNSAPDKSGLPSDRFSAERTGGSVSTLTIQRTQQEDSAVYLCASSLEGTRGYEQYFGPGTRLTVT.

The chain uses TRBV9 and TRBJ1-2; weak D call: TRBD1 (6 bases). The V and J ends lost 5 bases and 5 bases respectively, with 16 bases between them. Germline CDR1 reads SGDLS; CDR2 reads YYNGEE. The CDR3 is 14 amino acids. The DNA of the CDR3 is TGTGCCAGCAGTGAACCGGGACAAACATATGGCTACACCTTC. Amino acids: CASSEPGQTYGYTF.

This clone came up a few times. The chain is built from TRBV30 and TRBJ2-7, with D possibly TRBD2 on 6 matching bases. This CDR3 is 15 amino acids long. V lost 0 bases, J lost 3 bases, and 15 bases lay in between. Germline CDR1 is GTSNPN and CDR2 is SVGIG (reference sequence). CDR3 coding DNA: TGTGCCTGGAGTGTATCGGGGACTGGAGGCTACGAGCAGTACTTC. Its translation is CAWSVSGTGGYEQYF.

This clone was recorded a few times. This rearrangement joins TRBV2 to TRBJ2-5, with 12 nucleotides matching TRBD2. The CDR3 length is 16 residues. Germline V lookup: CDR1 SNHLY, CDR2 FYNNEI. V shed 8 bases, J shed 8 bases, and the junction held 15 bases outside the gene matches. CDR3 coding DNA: TGTGCCAGCTCCTCTAGCGGGGGGGCCGGATTTGGAACCCAGTACTTC. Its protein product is CASSSSGGAGFGTQYF.

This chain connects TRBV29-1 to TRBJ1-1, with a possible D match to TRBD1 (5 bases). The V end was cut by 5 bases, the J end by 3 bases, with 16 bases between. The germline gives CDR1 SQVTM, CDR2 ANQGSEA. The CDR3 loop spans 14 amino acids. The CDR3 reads CSVPNLGGDTEAFF. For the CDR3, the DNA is TGCAGCGTTCCAAACCTGGGGGGGGACACTGAAGCTTTCTTT.

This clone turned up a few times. The CDR3 sequence is CASSNRGGSTDTQYF. CDR3 coding DNA: TGTGCCAGCAGCAACAGAGGAGGGAGCACAGATACGCAGTATTTT. This chain uses TRBV7-2 with TRBJ2-3; TRBD2 is a possible D gene (6 bases). The CDR3 spans 15 residues. Between the trimmed V and J ends, which lost 5 bases and 0 bases, there was a span of 12 bases. Germline CDR1 and CDR2: SGHTA and FQGNSA.

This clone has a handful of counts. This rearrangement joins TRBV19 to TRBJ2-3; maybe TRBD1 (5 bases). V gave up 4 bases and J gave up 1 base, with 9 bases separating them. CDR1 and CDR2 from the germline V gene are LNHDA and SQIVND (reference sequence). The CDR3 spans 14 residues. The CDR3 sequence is CASSTTGGTDTQYF. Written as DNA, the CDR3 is TGTGCCAGTAGTACTACAGGAGGCACAGATACGCAGTATTTT.

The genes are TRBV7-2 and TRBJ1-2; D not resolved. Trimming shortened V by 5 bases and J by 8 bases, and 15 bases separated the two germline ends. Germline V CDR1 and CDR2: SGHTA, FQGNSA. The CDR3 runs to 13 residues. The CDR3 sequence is CASSHGSRQGYTF. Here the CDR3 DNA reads TGTGCCAGCAGCCATGGTTCGAGGCAGGGCTACACCTTC.

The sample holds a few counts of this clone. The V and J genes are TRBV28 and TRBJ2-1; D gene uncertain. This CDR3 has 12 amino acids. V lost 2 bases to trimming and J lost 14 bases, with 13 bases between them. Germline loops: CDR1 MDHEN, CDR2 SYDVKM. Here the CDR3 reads CASSLRSGEEFF. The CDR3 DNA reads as TGTGCCAGCAGTTTAAGATCCGGAGAGGAGTTCTTC.

The CDR3 coding sequence is TGTGCCAGTACCCCCGCTGTGGGACAGGGGGATCAGCCCCAGCATTTT. This sequence encodes CASTPAVGQGDQPQHF. The chain links TRBV19 to TRBJ1-5; TRBD1 aligns across 11 bases. Germline V gene data show CDR1 as LNHDA and CDR2 as SQIVND (reference sequence). The V gene end was trimmed by 7 bases and the J gene end by 5 bases; junction bases not matched to a gene: 10. This CDR3 region has 16 residues.

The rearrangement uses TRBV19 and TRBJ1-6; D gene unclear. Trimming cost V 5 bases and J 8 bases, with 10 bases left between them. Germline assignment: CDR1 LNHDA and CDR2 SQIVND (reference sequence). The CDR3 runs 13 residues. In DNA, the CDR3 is TGTGCCAGTAGTGTAAACCGGGATTCACCCCTCCACTTT. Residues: CASSVNRDSPLHF.

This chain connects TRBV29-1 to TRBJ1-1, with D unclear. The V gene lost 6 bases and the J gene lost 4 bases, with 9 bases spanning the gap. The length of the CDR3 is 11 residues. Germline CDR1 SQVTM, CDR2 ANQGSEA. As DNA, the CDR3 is TGCAGCGTCCTATTGCTCACTGAAGCTTTCTTT. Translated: CSVLLLTEAFF.

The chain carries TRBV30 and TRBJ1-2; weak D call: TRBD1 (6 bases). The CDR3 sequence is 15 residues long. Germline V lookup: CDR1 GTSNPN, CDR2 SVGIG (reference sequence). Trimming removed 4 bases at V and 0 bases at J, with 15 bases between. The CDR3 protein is CAWTLTGPSNYGYTF. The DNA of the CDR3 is TGTGCCTGGACCCTGACAGGCCCCTCTAACTATGGCTACACCTTC.

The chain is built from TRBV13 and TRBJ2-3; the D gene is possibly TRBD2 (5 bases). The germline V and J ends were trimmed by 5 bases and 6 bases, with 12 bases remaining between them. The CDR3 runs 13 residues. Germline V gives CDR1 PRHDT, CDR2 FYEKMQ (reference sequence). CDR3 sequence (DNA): TGTGCCAGCAGCACCGGGGTCGGGGATACGCAGTATTTT. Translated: CASSTGVGDTQYF.

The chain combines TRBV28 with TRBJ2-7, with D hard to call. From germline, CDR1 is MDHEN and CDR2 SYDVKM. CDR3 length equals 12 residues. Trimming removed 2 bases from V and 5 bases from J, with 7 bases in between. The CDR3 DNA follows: TGTGCCAGCAGTTTAGCGATCAACGAGCAGTACTTC. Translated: CASSLAINEQYF.

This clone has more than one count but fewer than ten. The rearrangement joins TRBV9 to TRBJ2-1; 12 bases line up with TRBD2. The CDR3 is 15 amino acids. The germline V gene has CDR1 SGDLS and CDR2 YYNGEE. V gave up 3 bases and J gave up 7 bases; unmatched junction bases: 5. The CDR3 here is CASSDLAGGPNEQFF. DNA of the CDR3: TGTGCCAGCAGCGACCTAGCGGGAGGGCCGAATGAGCAGTTCTTC.

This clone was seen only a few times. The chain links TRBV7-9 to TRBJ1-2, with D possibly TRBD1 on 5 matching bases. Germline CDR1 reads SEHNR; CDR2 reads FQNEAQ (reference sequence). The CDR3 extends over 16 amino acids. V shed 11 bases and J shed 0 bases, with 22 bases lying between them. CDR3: CASAVGGARSNYGYTF. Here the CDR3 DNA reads TGTGCCTCAGCGGTAGGCGGGGCGCGCTCTAACTATGGCTACACCTTC.

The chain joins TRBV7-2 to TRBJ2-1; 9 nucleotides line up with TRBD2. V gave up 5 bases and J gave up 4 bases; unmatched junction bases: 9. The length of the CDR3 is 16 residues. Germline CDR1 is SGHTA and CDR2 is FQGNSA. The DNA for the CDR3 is TGTGCCAGCAGCCCCCATAGCGGGAGAGGGTACAATGAGCAGTTCTTC. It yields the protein CASSPHSGRGYNEQFF.

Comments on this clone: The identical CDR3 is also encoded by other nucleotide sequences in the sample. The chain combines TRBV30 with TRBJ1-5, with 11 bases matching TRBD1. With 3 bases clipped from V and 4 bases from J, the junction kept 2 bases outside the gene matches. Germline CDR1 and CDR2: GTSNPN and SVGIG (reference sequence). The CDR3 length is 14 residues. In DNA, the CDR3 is TGTGCCTGGAGCCGGGACAGGGGGAATCAGCCCCAGCATTTT. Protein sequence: CAWSRDRGNQPQHF.

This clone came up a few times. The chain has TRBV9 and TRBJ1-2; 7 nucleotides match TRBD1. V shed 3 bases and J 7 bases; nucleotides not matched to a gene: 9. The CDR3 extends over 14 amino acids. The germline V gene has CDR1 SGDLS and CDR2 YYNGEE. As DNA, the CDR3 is TGTGCCAGCAGCGCTACAGGAGGGGGCCTTGGCTACACCTTC. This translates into CASSATGGGLGYTF.